Shown below are 11 T cell receptor beta chains from a single sample sequenced in a study of molecular identifiers for immune sequencing clone quantification. TCRdb reprocessed the PCR reads via MiXCR and lists one record per CDR3 protein. This repertoire shows tens of thousands of distinct CDR3 sequences, over 15% found once; its top ten account for under 1.3%. Sequences were obtained from naive CD8+ T cells from blood, with Jurkat cell RNA spiked in. Stated subset: FACS-sorted CD8+CD4-CCR7+CD45RA+ naive T cells. All receptors derive from a human donor in good health. Some libraries in this study had Jurkat cell RNA spiked in.

The table lists this clonotype with a few counts. This chain links TRBV7-6 with TRBJ2-1, with D perhaps assigned TRBD1 or TRBD2 (7 bases each). This CDR3 is 16 amino acids long. Trimming stripped 1 base from V and 3 bases from J, with 13 bases between. Germline V CDR1 and CDR2: SGHVS, FNYEAQ. The CDR3 loop is CASSLVQGGSYNEQFF. The DNA for the CDR3 is TGTGCCAGCAGCTTAGTTCAGGGGGGGAGCTACAATGAGCAGTTCTTC. The full variable domain, rest sourced from reference TRBV7-6 and TRBJ2-1, is GAGVSQSPRYKVTKRGQDVALRCDPISGHVSLYWYRQALGQGPEFLTYFNYEAQQDKSGLPNDRFSAERPEGSISTLTIQRTEQRDSAMYRCASSLVQGGSYNEQFFGPGTRLTVL.

A word on this clonotype: A read error may be the cause here, since a much bigger clone is one base away. The chain couples TRBV4-3 to TRBJ2-7; D is unresolved. V lost 4 bases, J lost 5 bases, and 12 bases lay in between. This CDR3 comprises 13 residues. Germline V gene data show CDR1 as LGHNA and CDR2 as YSLEER. The CDR3 DNA sequence: TGCGCCAGCAGCCTAGCTTCCTGGGACGAGCAGTACTTC. Its protein product is CASSLASWDEQYF.

Ten or more counts support this clonotype. The chain carries TRBV13 and TRBJ2-3, with D uncertain. The CDR3 runs 16 residues. Germline-derived CDR1 and CDR2 are PRHDT and FYEKMQ (reference sequence). Trimming removed 4 bases at V and 0 bases at J, with 14 bases between. The CDR3 DNA reads TGTGCCAGCAGCTCTGCTCCAGGCGATAGCACAGATACGCAGTATTTT. Translation gives CASSSAPGDSTDTQYF.

The sample holds many counts of this clonotype. The chain has TRBV11-3 and TRBJ2-7, with unresolved D. With 11 bases removed from V and 7 bases from J, the gap between germline ends came to 9 bases. Per germline, CDR1 SGHNT and CDR2 YENEEA. The CDR3 spans 9 residues. The chain's CDR3 is CARRSEQYF. The CDR3 nucleotides read TGTGCCCGCCGTAGTGAGCAGTACTTC.

This clonotype has at least ten counts. The chain couples TRBV28 to TRBJ2-3; TRBD2 aligns across 8 bases. The CDR3 extends over 15 amino acids. V shed 7 bases, J shed 1 base, and the junction held 7 bases outside the gene matches. CDR1 and CDR2 (germline): MDHEN, SYDVKM. CDR3 amino acids: CASTLLSGGTDTQYF. CDR3 nucleotides: TGTGCCAGCACCTTACTTAGCGGGGGCACAGATACGCAGTATTTT.

This clonotype has ten or more counts. This sequence joins TRBV4-1 and TRBJ2-3, with a possible D match to TRBD1 (6 bases). Trimming cost V 2 bases and J 4 bases, with 7 bases left between them. Per the germline V gene, CDR1 is MGHRA and CDR2 is YSYEKL. There are 13 residues in the CDR3. Here the CDR3 DNA reads TGCGCCAGCAGCCAATCAGGGGCAGATACGCAGTATTTT. This gives the protein CASSQSGADTQYF.

In its sample, this clonotype was seen a few times. The chain employs TRBV12-3 or TRBV12-4 and TRBJ2-5; D unclear. Deletions cut 6 bases from V and 3 bases from J, with 11 bases between. The CDR3 totals 13 residues. CDR3 nucleotides: TGTGCCAGCAGCGAGGTAGCCGAAGAGACCCAGTACTTC. Its translation is CASSEVAEETQYF.

This clonotype was observed many times. The chain has TRBV6-2 or TRBV6-3 and TRBJ1-6; D remains unclear. The CDR3 has 17 amino acids. The V and J ends lost 6 bases and 0 bases respectively, with 15 bases between them. Per the germline V gene, CDR1 is MNHEY and CDR2 is SVGEGT. The CDR3 DNA sequence: TGTGCCAGCAGCCCGGCGCACCCGAGCTCCTATAATTCACCCCTCCACTTT. It encodes CASSPAHPSSYNSPLHF.

This clonotype was seen just once. The J gene is TRBJ1-1, the V gene TRBV30, with a tentative D call TRBD1 (5 bases). CDR3 length: 16 amino acids. Trimming cost V 4 bases and J 6 bases, with 24 bases left between them. Per germline, CDR1 GTSNPN and CDR2 SVGIG (reference sequence). This CDR3 is CAWTPGPQELNAEAFF. The CDR3 coding sequence is TGTGCCTGGACCCCAGGGCCTCAAGAACTAAACGCTGAAGCTTTCTTT.

Regarding this clonotype: A much larger clone lies one base from this, so it may be a read error. This CDR3 fails to terminate in the conserved phenylalanine or tryptophan, so it likely reflects a read error. The chain carries TRBV6-2 or TRBV6-3 and TRBJ1-5; no clear D gene. The V gene lost 4 bases and the J gene lost 2 bases, with 12 bases spanning the gap. CDR1 MNHEY and CDR2 SVGEGT come from the germline V gene. The CDR3 has 15 residues. CDR3 sequence reads: CASSSLLDGNQPQHS. The CDR3 DNA reads as TGTGCCAGCAGTTCCCTTCTGGATGGCAATCAGCCCCAGCATTCT.

J is TRBJ2-1 and V is TRBV7-6; 11 bases line up with TRBD1. This CDR3 contains 16 residues. Germline lookup yields CDR1 SGHVS and CDR2 FNYEAQ. V lost 3 bases and J lost 5; bases outside the gene matches: 6. The CDR3 DNA follows: TGTGCCAGCAGCTTGCTCCCGGGACAGGGGGACAATGAGCAGTTCTTC. The encoded protein is CASSLLPGQGDNEQFF.